The source of this T cell receptor (beta chain) is a study of T-cell memory formation after mild COVID-19. Across the whole study: Largely, TCR clusters stayed within a single donor. Whole-study findings and limits: From day 15 to 85, contracting clones were balanced between CD4 and CD8, whereas later expanders leaned toward CD4+.

V was trimmed by 5 bases and J by 4 bases, leaving 15 bases between them. CDR1 is DFQATT and CDR2 is SNEGSKA in the germline V gene (reference sequence). The CDR3 is made up of 14 amino acids. It was 5'RACE with constant-segment primers that produced the TCR alpha and TCR beta cDNA libraries, which carried sample barcodes and UMIs. TCRdb independently ran MiXCR on the 5' RACE reads; one entry per CDR3 protein. Among under 600,000 distinct CDR3 sequences listed, about 20% were seen once. Regarding this clonotype: Its cognate antigen is unknown.

V and J are TRBV20-1 and TRBJ2-1; perhaps TRBD2 as D (5 bases). The TCR originated in an adult woman who had mild COVID-19 (a few samples of this study predate the infection). Cell type and time point are not known. The sequencing sample was made of PBMCs or a T cell subset sorted from them (not recorded which). The CDR3 sequence is CSAGPRRVYNEQFF. The DNA of the CDR3 is TGCAGTGCTGGGCCCCGGCGGGTTTACAATGAGCAGTTCTTC.